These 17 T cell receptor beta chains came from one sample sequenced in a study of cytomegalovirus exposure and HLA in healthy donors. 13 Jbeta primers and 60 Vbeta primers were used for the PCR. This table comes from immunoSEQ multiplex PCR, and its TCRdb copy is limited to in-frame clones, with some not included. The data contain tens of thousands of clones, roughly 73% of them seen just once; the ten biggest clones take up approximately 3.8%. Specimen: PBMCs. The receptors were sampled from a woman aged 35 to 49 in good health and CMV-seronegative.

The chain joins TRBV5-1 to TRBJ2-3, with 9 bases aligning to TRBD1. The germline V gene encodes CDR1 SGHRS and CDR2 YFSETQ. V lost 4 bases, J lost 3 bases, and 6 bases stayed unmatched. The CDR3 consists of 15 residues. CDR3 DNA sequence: TGCGCCAGCAGCCCGGGACAGGGTTTGACAGATACGCAGTATTTT. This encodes CASSPGQGLTDTQYF.

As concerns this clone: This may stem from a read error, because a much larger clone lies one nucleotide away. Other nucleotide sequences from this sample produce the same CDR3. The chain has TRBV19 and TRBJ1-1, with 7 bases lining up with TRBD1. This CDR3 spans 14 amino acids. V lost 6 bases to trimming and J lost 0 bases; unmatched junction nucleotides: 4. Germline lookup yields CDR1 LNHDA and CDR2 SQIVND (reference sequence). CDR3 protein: CASSPTGMNTEAFF. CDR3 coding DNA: TGTGCCAGTAGCCCGACAGGGATGAACACTGAAGCTTTCTTT.

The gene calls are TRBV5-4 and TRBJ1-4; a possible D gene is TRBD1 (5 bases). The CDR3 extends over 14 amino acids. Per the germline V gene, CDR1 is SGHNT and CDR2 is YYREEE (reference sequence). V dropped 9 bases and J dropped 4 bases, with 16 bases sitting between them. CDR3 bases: TGTGCCACGGGCCAGGGTGTGCTTAATGAAAAACTGTTTTTT. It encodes CATGQGVLNEKLFF. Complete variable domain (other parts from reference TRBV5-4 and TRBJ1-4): ETGVTQSPTHLIKTRGQQVTLRCSSQSGHNTVSWYQQALGQGPQFIFQYYREEENGRGNFPPRFSGLQFPNYSSELNVNALELDDSALYLCATGQGVLNEKLFFGSGTQLSVL.

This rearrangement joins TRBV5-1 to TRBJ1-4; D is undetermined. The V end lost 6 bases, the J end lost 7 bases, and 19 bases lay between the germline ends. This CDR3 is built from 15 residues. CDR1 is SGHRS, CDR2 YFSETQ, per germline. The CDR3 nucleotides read TGCGCCAGCACAAGCCGACCAGAGGGATCTGAAAAACTGTTTTTT. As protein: CASTSRPEGSEKLFF. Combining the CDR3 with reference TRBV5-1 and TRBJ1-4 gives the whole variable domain KAGVTQTPRYLIKTRGQQVTLSCSPISGHRSVSWYQQTPGQGLQFLFEYFSETQRNKGNFPGRFSGRQFSNSRSEMNVSTLELGDSALYLCASTSRPEGSEKLFFGSGTQLSVL.

CDR3 nucleotides: TGCGCCAGCAGCTTGATAGGCGGGGGGGCTTCAGATACGCAGTATTTT. Encoded protein: CASSLIGGGASDTQYF. The V call is TRBV5-1, the J call TRBJ2-3; 9 bases fit TRBD2. Germline V gene lookup returns CDR1 SGHRS and CDR2 YFSETQ. V lost 1 base to trimming and J lost 4 bases; unmatched junction nucleotides: 7. The CDR3 runs 16 residues.

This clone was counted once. CDR3 loop: CASSPAGGGTDTQYF. In nucleotides, the CDR3 is TGTGCCAGCAGCCCCGCGGGGGGTGGTACAGATACGCAGTATTTT. The rearrangement uses TRBV28 and TRBJ2-3, with 8 bases lining up with TRBD2. V dropped 6 bases and J dropped 3; count of bases not matched to a gene: 8. Germline-derived CDR1 and CDR2 are MDHEN and SYDVKM. The CDR3 runs to 15 residues.

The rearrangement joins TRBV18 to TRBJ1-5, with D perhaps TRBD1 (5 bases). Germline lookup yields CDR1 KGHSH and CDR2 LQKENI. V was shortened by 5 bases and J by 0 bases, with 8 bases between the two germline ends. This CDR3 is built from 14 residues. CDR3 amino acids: CASSADSSNQPQHF. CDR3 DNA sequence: TGTGCCAGCTCAGCAGACAGTAGCAATCAGCCCCAGCATTTT. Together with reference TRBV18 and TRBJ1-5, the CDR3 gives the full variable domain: NAGVMQNPRHLVRRRGQEARLRCSPMKGHSHVYWYRQLPEEGLKFMVYLQKENIIDESGMPKERFSAEFPKEGPSILRIQQVVRGDSAAYFCASSADSSNQPQHFGDGTRLSIL.

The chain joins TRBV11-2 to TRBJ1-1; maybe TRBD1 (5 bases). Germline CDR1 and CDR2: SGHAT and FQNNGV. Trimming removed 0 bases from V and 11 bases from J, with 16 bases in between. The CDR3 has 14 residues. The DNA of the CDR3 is TGTGCCAGCAGCTTAGAGGGGGGGGGACGGTCGGCTTTCTTT. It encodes CASSLEGGGRSAFF.

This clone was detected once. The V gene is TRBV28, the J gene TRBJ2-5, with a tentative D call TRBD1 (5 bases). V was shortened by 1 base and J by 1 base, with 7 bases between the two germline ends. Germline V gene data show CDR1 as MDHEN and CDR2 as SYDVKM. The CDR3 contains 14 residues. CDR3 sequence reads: CASSLSGIQETQYF. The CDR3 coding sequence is TGTGCCAGCAGTTTATCAGGGATCCAAGAGACCCAGTACTTC.

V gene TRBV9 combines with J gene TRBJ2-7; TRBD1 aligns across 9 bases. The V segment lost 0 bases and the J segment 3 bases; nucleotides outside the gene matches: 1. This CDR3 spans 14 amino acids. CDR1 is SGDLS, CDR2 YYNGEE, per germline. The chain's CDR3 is CASSVEGQGYEQYF. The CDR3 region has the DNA TGTGCCAGCAGCGTAGAGGGACAGGGCTACGAGCAGTACTTC.

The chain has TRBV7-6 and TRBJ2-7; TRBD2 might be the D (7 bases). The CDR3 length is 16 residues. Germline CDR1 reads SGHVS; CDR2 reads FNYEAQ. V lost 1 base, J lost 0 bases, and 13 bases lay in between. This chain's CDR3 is CASSLVLRGPSYEQYF. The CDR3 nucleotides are TGTGCCAGCAGCTTAGTGTTGCGGGGGCCCTCCTACGAGCAGTACTTC.

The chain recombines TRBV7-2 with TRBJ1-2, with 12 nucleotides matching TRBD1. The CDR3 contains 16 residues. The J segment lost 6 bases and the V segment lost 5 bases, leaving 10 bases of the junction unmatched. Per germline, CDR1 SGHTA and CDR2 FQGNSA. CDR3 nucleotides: TGTGCCAGCAGCCCCGCCGGGACAGGGGGCGCGAATGGCTACACCTTC. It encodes CASSPAGTGGANGYTF.

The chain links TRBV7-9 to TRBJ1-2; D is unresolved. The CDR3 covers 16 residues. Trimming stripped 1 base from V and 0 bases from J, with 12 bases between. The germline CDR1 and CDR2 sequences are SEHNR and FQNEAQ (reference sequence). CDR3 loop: CASSLGQVLTNYGYTF. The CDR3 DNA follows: TGTGCCAGCAGCTTAGGGCAGGTACTTACTAACTATGGCTACACCTTC.

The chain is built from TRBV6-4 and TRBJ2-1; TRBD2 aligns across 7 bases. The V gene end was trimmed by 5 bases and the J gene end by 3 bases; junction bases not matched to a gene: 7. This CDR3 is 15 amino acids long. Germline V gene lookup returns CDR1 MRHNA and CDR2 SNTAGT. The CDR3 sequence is CASSKERGSYNEQFF. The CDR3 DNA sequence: TGTGCCAGCAGTAAAGAGCGGGGAAGCTACAATGAGCAGTTCTTC.

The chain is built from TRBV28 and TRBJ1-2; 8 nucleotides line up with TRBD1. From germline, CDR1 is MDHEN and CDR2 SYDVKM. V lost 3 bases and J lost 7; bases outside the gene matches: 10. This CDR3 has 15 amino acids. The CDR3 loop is CASSFRAQGASGYTF. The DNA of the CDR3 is TGTGCCAGCAGTTTTCGCGCTCAGGGGGCCAGTGGCTACACCTTC.

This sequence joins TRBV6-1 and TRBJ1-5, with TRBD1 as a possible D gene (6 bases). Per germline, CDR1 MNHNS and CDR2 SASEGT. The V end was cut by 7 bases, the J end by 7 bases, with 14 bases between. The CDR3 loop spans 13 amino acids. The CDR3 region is CASTSTGFQPQHF. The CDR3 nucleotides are TGTGCCAGCACCTCTACAGGGTTCCAGCCCCAGCATTTT.

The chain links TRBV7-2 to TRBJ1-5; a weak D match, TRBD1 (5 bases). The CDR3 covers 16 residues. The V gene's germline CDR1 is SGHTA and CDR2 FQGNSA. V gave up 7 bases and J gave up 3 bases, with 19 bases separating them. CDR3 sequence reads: CASTLGGTLTNQPQHF. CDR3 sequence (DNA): TGTGCCAGCACCCTAGGAGGGACTCTCACCAATCAGCCCCAGCATTTT.